A selection of T cell receptor beta chains follows, all from one sample in a study of T cell responses to AZD1222 COVID-19 vaccine. Sequencing was performed with immunoSEQ multiplex PCR; in TCRdb, only in-frame clones are kept and a portion is missing. The data contain about 110,000 clones, about 87% of them singletons. Sequencing was performed on peripheral blood, taken on day 0 of AZD1222 vaccination. Source of these receptors: an adult in good health. CDR3s include the opening cysteine and the closing phenylalanine or tryptophan. D genes are given only for firm matches. Clone size, where shown, is once, few, many, or a class for clones that have expanded.

d_gene,j_gene,v_gene,abundance,len,CDR3aa,CDR3nt
-,TRBJ2-1,TRBV19,-,13,CASSIDSYNEQFF,TGTGCCAGTAGTATCGACTCCTACAATGAGCAGTTCTTC
TRBD1,TRBJ1-5,TRBV25-1,-,16,CASSPGQGLRNQPQHF,TGTGCCAGCAGTCCGGGACAGGGGCTAAGAAATCAGCCCCAGCATTTT
TRBD1,TRBJ1-1,TRBV5-1,few,14,CASSLGTGGTEAFF,TGCGCCAGCAGTCTCGGGACAGGAGGGACTGAAGCTTTCTTT
TRBD1,TRBJ1-5,TRBV11-2,-,15,CASSLSRGSNQPQHF,TGTGCCAGCAGCTTAAGCAGGGGGAGCAATCAGCCCCAGCATTTT
-,TRBJ2-7,TRBV4-1,-,13,CASSRDRIYEQYF,TGCGCCAGCAGCCGCGACAGAATCTACGAGCAGTACTTC
TRBD1,TRBJ1-1,TRBV5-1,-,15,CASTPGGYMNTEAFF,TGCGCCAGCACCCCAGGGGGCTACATGAACACTGAAGCTTTCTTT
-,TRBJ2-7,TRBV5-5,once,14,CASSPVGSSYEQYF,TGTGCCAGCAGCCCCGTAGGAAGTTCCTACGAGCAGTACTTC
TRBD1,TRBJ1-1,TRBV6-1,-,16,CASSDGQGAGNTEAFF,TGTGCCAGCAGTGACGGACAGGGGGCTGGGAACACTGAAGCTTTCTTT
-,TRBJ1-2,TRBV19,-,12,CASSWTAYGYTF,TGTGCCAGTAGTTGGACAGCTTATGGCTACACCTTC
-,TRBJ1-1,TRBV20-1,-,11,CSASLWDEAFF,TGCAGTGCTAGTTTGTGGGATGAAGCTTTCTTT
-,TRBJ1-1,TRBV4-1,-,14,CASSQERSGAEAFF,TGCGCCAGCAGCCAAGAGAGGTCCGGAGCTGAAGCTTTCTTT
-,TRBJ2-3,TRBV3-1/TRBV3-2,-,12,CASSQDGWAQYF,TGTGCCAGCAGCCAAGACGGGTGGGCGCAGTATTTT
-,TRBJ2-7,TRBV18,once,15,CASSSNRALTYEQYF,TGTGCCAGCTCATCCAACAGGGCCCTCACCTACGAGCAGTACTTC
-,TRBJ1-5,TRBV11-3,-,10,CASTCQPQHF,TGTGCCAGCACTTGTCAGCCCCAGCATTTT
-,TRBJ1-1,TRBV10-3,-,12,CAIRAGDTEAFF,TGTGCCATCAGGGCAGGAGACACTGAAGCTTTCTTT
TRBD1,TRBJ2-5,TRBV6-1,few,16,CASSERTGTGEETQYF,TGTGCCAGCAGTGAGAGGACCGGGACAGGGGAAGAGACCCAGTACTTC
TRBD1,TRBJ1-5,TRBV5-1,-,14,CASSLEQGGQPQHF,TGCGCCAGCAGCTTGGAACAGGGGGGTCAGCCCCAGCATTTT
-,TRBJ1-2,TRBV12-5,-,13,CASARNGNYGYTF,TGTGCTAGTGCCCGAAACGGAAACTATGGCTACACCTTC
TRBD1,TRBJ1-5,TRBV20-1,few,11,CSARRQGTQHF,TGCAGTGCTAGACGACAGGGAACCCAGCATTTT
-,TRBJ1-2,TRBV7-9,-,15,CASSSPPWGRDGYTF,TGTGCCAGCAGCTCCCCCCCGTGGGGGAGGGATGGCTACACCTTC
-,TRBJ1-1,TRBV4-1,-,12,CASSQGRGWAFF,TGCGCCAGCAGCCAAGGCCGGGGTTGGGCTTTCTTT